A selection of T cell receptor beta chains follows, all from one sample in a study of CD8 T cells in ankylosing spondylitis. MiXCR, run by TCRdb on the 5' RACE reads, gives a single entry per CDR3 protein. Here the sample spans some 140,000 distinct CDR3 sequences, roughly 8% being singletons. The sample taken for sequencing was synovial fluid, either unsorted or a sorted T cell fraction (not recorded which). The receptors were gathered from a male donor with ankylosing spondylitis. Each CDR3 is given with its conserved first and last residue. Fields, in order: V gene, J gene, clone size, D gene, CDR3 DNA, CDR3 protein. The D gene is left open where the match is weak. Expanded clones get a size class; other rows say once, few or many, or leave the size out.

>TRBV20-1|TRBJ2-7|many|TRBD1
TGCAGTGCTGGGGGGAGAGCCGGGACAGGGGGAACCTACGAGCAGTACTTC
CSAGGRAGTGGTYEQYF
>TRBV12-3/TRBV12-4|TRBJ1-2|-|TRBD1
TGTGCCAGCAGCAGACAGGGGGGAATGGGGAAGAATGGCTACACCTTC
CASSRQGGMGKNGYTF
>TRBV4-2|TRBJ2-5|few|-
TGTGCCAGCAGCCAAGGAGACAGGTTCGAAGAGACCCAGTACTTC
CASSQGDRFEETQYF
>TRBV20-1|TRBJ2-5|few|TRBD1
TGCAGCGGGACAGGGGGCCAAGAGACCCAGTACTTC
CSGTGGQETQYF
>TRBV12-3/TRBV12-4|TRBJ2-1|-|-
TGTGCCAGCAGTTTACAGGGGCACAATGAGCAGTTCTTC
CASSLQGHNEQFF
>TRBV3-1|TRBJ2-1|many|TRBD2
TGTGCCAGCAGCCTCACCCGGGGGGGCTACAATGAGCAGTTCTTC
CASSLTRGGYNEQFF
>TRBV11-2|TRBJ2-2|many|TRBD1
TGTGCCAGCAGCAGAGGGACAGGGTTAACCGGGGAGCTGTTTTTT
CASSRGTGLTGELFF
>TRBV6-5|TRBJ1-1|many|-
TGTGCCAGCAGTTACTACAGGATTACCTCGGCCACTGAAGCTTTCTTT
CASSYYRITSATEAFF
>TRBV7-9|TRBJ2-3|few|-
TGTGCCAGCAGCTTAGTGAGCGGGAGCACAGATACGCAGTATTTT
CASSLVSGSTDTQYF
>TRBV5-5|TRBJ2-3|many|-
TGTGCCAGCTTCGCGGGCCGGCAGATTACAGATACGCAGTATTTT
CASFAGRQITDTQYF
>TRBV29-1|TRBJ1-2|-|-
TGCAGCGTTGACGTATATGGCTACACCTTC
CSVDVYGYTF
>TRBV7-9|TRBJ2-7|many|-
TGTGCCAGCAGCTTAGACAGGACATCATACGAGCAGTACTTC
CASSLDRTSYEQYF
>TRBV6-5|TRBJ2-3|many|TRBD2
TGTGCCAGCAGTTACACCGGGACTAGCGGGAGCGATACGCAGTATTTT
CASSYTGTSGSDTQYF
>TRBV20-1|TRBJ1-3|few|-
TGCAGTGCCCGGGACGGAGACTCTGGAAACACCATATATTTT
CSARDGDSGNTIYF
>TRBV20-1|TRBJ2-5|-|-
TGCAGTGCTAGTGCCCCGGGGGCAGGGCAAGAGACCCAGTACTTC
CSASAPGAGQETQYF
>TRBV7-9|TRBJ1-2|many|-
TGTGCCAGCAGCCCCCGGACAGAGCCCTATGGCTACACCTTC
CASSPRTEPYGYTF
>TRBV4-2|TRBJ2-3|few|-
TGTGCCAGCAGTCCGCGGAGGGGCCCTAGTCCAGATACGCAGTATTTT
CASSPRRGPSPDTQYF
>TRBV5-1|TRBJ1-1|many|-
TGCGCCAGCAGCTTGGTCGAGGGCGGCACTGAAGCTTTCTTT
CASSLVEGGTEAFF
>TRBV18|TRBJ2-1|-|TRBD1
TGTGCCAGCTCACCACCCGCGACAGGGCATGAGCAGTTCTTC
CASSPPATGHEQFF
>TRBV5-1|TRBJ1-4|-|-
TGCGCCAGCAGCAAGACCCAGGGAGAAAAACTGTTTTTT
CASSKTQGEKLFF
>TRBV5-1|TRBJ2-1|many|-
TGCGCCAGCAGCTTGGATCTCGGGGGAGGCTCCTACAATGAGCAGTTCTTC
CASSLDLGGGSYNEQFF
>TRBV6-2/TRBV6-3|TRBJ2-1|many|-
TGTGCCAGCAGTTACGGTCAGCACAATGAGCAGTTCTTC
CASSYGQHNEQFF
>TRBV5-1|TRBJ1-6|many|-
TGCGCCAGCAGCTTGTCCTCTCCGAGAGTTTCATCCGTGAATTCACCCCTCCACTTT
CASSLSSPRVSSVNSPLHF
>TRBV20-1|TRBJ2-1|medium-sized|TRBD1
TGCAGTGCTAGAGTGTCACAGGGGACGCACTATGAGCAGTTCTTC
CSARVSQGTHYEQFF
>TRBV30|TRBJ1-1|-|TRBD1
TGTGCCTGGAAGGGTTTCGGGACAGGTAGAACTGAAGCTTTCTTT
CAWKGFGTGRTEAFF
>TRBV20-1|TRBJ2-5|-|-
TGCAGTGCTATTACCCAGGTGTTCCAAGAGACCCAGTACTTC
CSAITQVFQETQYF
>TRBV25-1|TRBJ1-2|-|-
TGTGCCAGCAGTGGAAGCGCGGACCGTCATGGCTACACCTTC
CASSGSADRHGYTF
>TRBV30|TRBJ2-3|many|-
TGTGCCTGGAGTGTAGGATTGCTCACAGATACGCAGTATTTT
CAWSVGLLTDTQYF
>TRBV20-1|TRBJ1-5|few|-
TGCAGTGCTGTCTATAGCAATCAGCCCCAGCATTTT
CSAVYSNQPQHF
>TRBV5-1|TRBJ2-6|-|-
TGCGCCAGCAGCAGTCCCCAGGGCGCTCTCCAGACTGGGGCCAACGTCCTGACTTTC
CASSSPQGALQTGANVLTF
>TRBV6-6|TRBJ2-1|few|-
TGTGCCAGCAGCCCTACTACCTTCAATGAGCAGTTCTTC
CASSPTTFNEQFF
>TRBV6-6|TRBJ1-5|few|-
TGTGCCAGCAGTTACGGGTATCAGCCCCAGCATTTT
CASSYGYQPQHF
>TRBV20-1|TRBJ2-1|many|TRBD2
TGCAGTGCGGGCGGGAGTAGGGTGAATGAGCAGTTCTTC
CSAGGSRVNEQFF
>TRBV20-1|TRBJ1-6|many|-
TGCAGTGCTAGTGGAGGTAGAGGGCTTGATAATTCACCCCTCCACTTT
CSASGGRGLDNSPLHF
>TRBV27|TRBJ1-5|few|-
TGTGCCAGCAGTTTAAGGTTCGGGGAGCCCCAGCATTTT
CASSLRFGEPQHF
>TRBV29-1|TRBJ1-4|many|-
TGCAGCGTTGAAGGGGGCCATGGTAGACTGTTTTTT
CSVEGGHGRLFF
>TRBV20-1|TRBJ2-1|-|-
TGCAGTGCCGGTCCGGACTACCCGGGGCCTGGGTACCAGTTCTTC
CSAGPDYPGPGYQFF
>TRBV20-1|TRBJ2-5|-|TRBD2
TGCAGTGCTCATAAAGCGGGGATCCAAGAGACCCAGTACTTC
CSAHKAGIQETQYF
>TRBV19|TRBJ2-5|-|-
TGTGCCAGTAGTATCGCCCTCCAAGAGACCCAGTACTTC
CASSIALQETQYF
>TRBV27|TRBJ2-7|-|-
TGTGCCAGCAAAAAATACGAGCAGTACTTC
CASKKYEQYF
>TRBV6-2/TRBV6-3|TRBJ1-2|-|-
TGTGCCAGCAGTTACCGTCCAGGGGAGGACTATGGCTACACCTTC
CASSYRPGEDYGYTF
>TRBV21-1|TRBJ2-2|-|-
TGTGCCAGCACCCGGCAAAAACGACAGGACACCGGGGAGCTGTTTTTT
CASTRQKRQDTGELFF
>TRBV20-1|TRBJ1-2|many|-
TGCAGTGCTAGAGTAGATGGGAAACGGAACACCTTC
CSARVDGKRNTF
>TRBV5-4|TRBJ2-5|-|TRBD2
TGTGCCAGCAGCTTGGCCACCGGGGGGGAAGAGACCCAGTACTTC
CASSLATGGEETQYF
>TRBV7-2|TRBJ2-2|many|TRBD2
TGTGCCAGCAGCTTCCCGGCGGGGGTGGGGACCGGGGAGCTGTTTTTT
CASSFPAGVGTGELFF